Presented here are 5 T cell receptor beta chains from one specimen sequenced in a study of Ad26.COV2.S vaccination and SARS-CoV-2 variants. The data were produced by immunoSEQ multiplex PCR, yet TCRdb's version contains in-frame clones alone and is incomplete. The profile shows some 320,000 clones, approximately 86% of them singletons. Treatment meaning: 15 to 20 received Ad26.COV2.S at low or high dose, single or two shots; roughly 5 received placebo; per-sample allocation not given. Day 63 following the first vaccine or placebo injection was when the samples were taken. The source material was peripheral blood, sampled in a trial of Ad26.COV2.S vaccine versus placebo. These receptors were collected from a person between 18 and 65 years old who received the Ad26.COV2.S COVID-19 vaccine or a placebo.

This chain links TRBV23-1 with TRBJ2-2; D unclear. TRBV23-1 is known as an ORF, though its function is uncertain. The CDR3 spans 17 residues. The V gene lost 4 bases and the J gene lost 6 bases, with 21 bases spanning the gap. In nucleotides, the CDR3 is TGCGCCAGCAGTCCCGGAGTACCCTTCCGGTTGGCCGGGGAGCTGTTTTTT. Protein: CASSPGVPFRLAGELFF.

This sequence joins TRBV7-3 and TRBJ2-3; D might be TRBD1 (5 bases). V shed 0 bases and J shed 3 bases, with 16 bases lying between them. This CDR3 contains 17 residues. From germline, CDR1 is SGHTA and CDR2 FQGTGA. For the CDR3, the DNA is TGTGCCAGCAGCTTAACGGAGTCGGATTCAGGGACAGATACGCAGTATTTT. Translated: CASSLTESDSGTDTQYF. Full variable domain (outside the CDR3, taken from reference TRBV7-3 and TRBJ2-3): GAGVSQTPSNKVTEKGKYVELRCDPISGHTALYWYRQSLGQGPEFLIYFQGTGAADDSGLPNDRFFAVRPEGSVSTLKIQRTERGDSAVYLCASSLTESDSGTDTQYFGPGTRLTVL.

The rearrangement joins TRBV5-1 to TRBJ2-2; the match to TRBD2 covers 8 bases. The length of the CDR3 is 15 residues. Germline CDR1 reads SGHRS; CDR2 reads YFSETQ. Trimming cost V 4 bases and J 1 base; bases outside gene matches: 3. CDR3 nucleotide sequence: TGCGCCAGCAGCGGGAGCGGGGGGAACACCGGGGAGCTGTTTTTT. As protein: CASSGSGGNTGELFF.

This clone was seen many times. This sequence joins TRBV7-8 and TRBJ2-7; TRBD1 agrees at 8 bases. V gave up 5 bases and J gave up 6 bases; unmatched junction bases: 9. The V gene's germline CDR1 is SGHVS and CDR2 FQNEAQ. This CDR3 contains 14 residues. The CDR3 loop reads CASSRRDRRGEQYF. In DNA, the CDR3 is TGTGCCAGCAGCCGTCGGGACAGGAGAGGCGAGCAGTACTTC.

The chain carries TRBV11-3 and TRBJ1-4; D is undetermined. V lost 1 base, J lost 14 bases, and 17 bases lay in between. The CDR3 spans 14 residues. Germline-derived CDR1 and CDR2 are SGHNT and YENEEA. Here the CDR3 reads CASSLGGFGEMLFF. In DNA form, the CDR3 reads TGTGCCAGCAGCTTAGGAGGGTTCGGGGAAATGCTGTTTTTT.